This T cell receptor (beta chain) was identified during a study of blood T cell repertoires in COVID-19 (dated by TCRdb to the early 2020s). Regarding the complete study: Collaborator samples came from the United States, Italy and Spain and covered acute and convalescent phases of COVID-19. Subjects who had been exposed to COVID-19, were actively infected with it, or had recovered from it provided the deeply sampled blood TCRbeta repertoires that made up the dataset. HLA class I and class II types, where available, came from metadata supplied by the sample provider rather than from assay-based typing. The material from the prospective study consisted of cDNA or gDNA derived from T cells, B-cell-depleted T cells, or PBMCs. Nearly every sample came with metadata listing a de-identified subject ID, COVID-19 status, age in years and sex. Samples came from the ongoing ImmuneRACE study (first 160 participants) plus 1,254 subjects from 6 global collaborators. The repertoires were released in a freely available public database meant as a resource for research on the immune response to SARS-CoV-2. The paper's findings and limits, for the study overall: The amount of clinical and demographic metadata varied by source and participant and was provided uncurated.

The CDR3, from cysteine to phenylalanine, totals 18 residues. Here the CDR3 DNA is all that survives: 54 bases in frame from base 1. Samples from volunteer blood donors who had recovered from COVID-19 were contributed by a second Seattle source. Each collaborating institution followed its own protocols to collect whole blood in K2EDTA tubes. For TCRbeta analysis, collaborators shipped samples as frozen whole blood, isolated PBMCs, or DNA extracted from either of those sample types. The immunoSEQ Assay, a bias-controlled multiplex PCR, was used to amplify TCRbeta CDR3 regions from genomic DNA. The published analysis was carried out like this. The number of nucleated cells in each sample was estimated by amplification of reference gene primers within the assay. Sequence reads were collapsed and filtered to measure the absolute abundance of every unique TCRbeta CDR3 rearrangement. For each sample, productive Simpson clonality was calculated as the square root of Simpson's diversity index across productive rearrangements. This is the immuneACCESS table as TCRdb keeps it, with only in-frame sequences that have V and J called. A part of the clones is gone; compared with another copy, unresolved V genes explain less than half, and the rest is unexplained. That table furnishes V, J and clone size, whereas the DNA furnished D and trimming. The sample has about 120,000 clones on record, about 88% of them singletons. Of the sample, 8% to 8.5% is held by the ten largest clones.

A note on this clone: Its target antigen remains unknown. The input lacks base qualities; no much larger clone sits a single base away.

The origin of this receptor is a woman aged 65 to 85 who had recovered from COVID-19. The rearranged segments are TRBV21-1 and TRBJ2-4; no check of the table's D call, TRBD1, against the DNA was made. TRBV21-1 is noted as a pseudogene. Input material: peripheral blood. The CDR3 corresponds to CASSSKGGASKAKNIQYF. The nucleotide sequence reads TGTGCCAGCAGTTCTAAAGGGGGCGCTAGTAAAGCCAAAAACATTCAGTACTTC.